A selection of T cell receptor beta chains follows, all from one sample in a study of T cells in Graves' hyperthyroidism and ophthalmopathy. Each CDR3 protein is one row after TCRdb ran MiXCR on the multiplex PCR reads. The table lists around 250,000 distinct CDR3 sequences, more than 12% of them singletons. The sequencing sample was made of blood. These receptors originate from a woman aged 35 to 49 with Graves' hyperthyroidism that later progressed to Graves' ophthalmopathy. CDR3s include the opening cysteine and the closing phenylalanine or tryptophan. D genes are given only for firm matches. Expanded clones are given a class, and other clones once, few, many or no size at all.

d_gene: TRBD2; v_gene: TRBV11-2; abundance: .; j_gene: TRBJ2-7; CDR3aa: CASSFWTSVSYEQYF; CDR3nt: TGTGCCAGCAGCTTCTGGACTAGCGTCTCCTACGAGCAGTACTTC
d_gene: TRBD1; v_gene: TRBV28; abundance: many; j_gene: TRBJ2-1; CDR3aa: CASSSERGLGNEQFF; CDR3nt: TGTGCCAGCAGCTCTGAAAGGGGGCTTGGGAATGAGCAGTTCTTC
d_gene: .; v_gene: TRBV20-1; abundance: many; j_gene: TRBJ2-5; CDR3aa: CSAGSRGWGETQYF; CDR3nt: TGCAGTGCTGGTAGCAGGGGATGGGGGGAGACCCAGTACTTC
d_gene: .; v_gene: TRBV5-6; abundance: .; j_gene: TRBJ1-1; CDR3aa: CASNMGTEAFF; CDR3nt: TGTGCCAGCAATATGGGCACTGAAGCTTTCTTT
d_gene: .; v_gene: TRBV12-3/TRBV12-4; abundance: many; j_gene: TRBJ1-1; CDR3aa: CASSLQENTEAFF; CDR3nt: TGTGCCAGCAGTTTACAGGAAAACACTGAAGCTTTCTTT
d_gene: TRBD2; v_gene: TRBV9; abundance: many; j_gene: TRBJ2-5; CDR3aa: CASSVGLARRETQYF; CDR3nt: TGTGCCAGCAGCGTGGGACTAGCGCGCCGGGAGACCCAGTACTTC
d_gene: .; v_gene: TRBV9; abundance: .; j_gene: TRBJ2-7; CDR3aa: CASSAKSSSYNEQYF; CDR3nt: TGTGCCAGCAGCGCGAAGTCGAGCTCCTACAATGAGCAGTACTTC
d_gene: .; v_gene: TRBV6-1; abundance: .; j_gene: TRBJ2-1; CDR3aa: CASSSYPGYNEQFF; CDR3nt: TGTGCCAGCAGCAGCTACCCTGGCTACAATGAGCAGTTCTTC
d_gene: TRBD1; v_gene: TRBV28; abundance: many; j_gene: TRBJ1-6; CDR3aa: CASSTRDRTNSPLHF; CDR3nt: TGTGCCAGCAGCACCCGGGACAGGACTAATTCACCCCTCCACTTT
d_gene: .; v_gene: TRBV19; abundance: many; j_gene: TRBJ1-5; CDR3aa: CASSPPGRGSNQPQHF; CDR3nt: TGTGCCAGTAGTCCCCCGGGAAGGGGGAGCAATCAGCCCCAGCATTTT
d_gene: .; v_gene: TRBV28; abundance: many; j_gene: TRBJ1-2; CDR3aa: CASQELTNYGYTF; CDR3nt: TGTGCCAGCCAGGAGCTTACTAACTATGGCTACACCTTC
d_gene: .; v_gene: TRBV19; abundance: many; j_gene: TRBJ2-3; CDR3aa: CASSIGGTTDTQYF; CDR3nt: TGTGCCAGTAGTATAGGGGGCACCACAGATACGCAGTATTTT
d_gene: .; v_gene: TRBV11-3; abundance: many; j_gene: TRBJ2-3; CDR3aa: CASSSGFPGDTQYF; CDR3nt: TGTGCCAGCAGCTCAGGTTTCCCCGGGGATACGCAGTATTTT
d_gene: .; v_gene: TRBV7-9; abundance: few; j_gene: TRBJ2-5; CDR3aa: CASGTETQYF; CDR3nt: TGTGCCAGCGGCACTGAGACCCAGTACTTC
d_gene: TRBD1; v_gene: TRBV5-1; abundance: .; j_gene: TRBJ2-7; CDR3aa: CASSFSQGAVDEQYF; CDR3nt: TGCGCCAGCAGCTTTAGCCAGGGGGCGGTCGACGAGCAGTACTTC
d_gene: TRBD2; v_gene: TRBV12-3/TRBV12-4; abundance: many; j_gene: TRBJ2-7; CDR3aa: CASSLGRESYEQYF; CDR3nt: TGTGCCAGCAGTTTAGGGCGGGAGAGCTACGAGCAGTACTTC
d_gene: .; v_gene: TRBV18; abundance: many; j_gene: TRBJ2-5; CDR3aa: CASSPTRETQYF; CDR3nt: TGTGCCAGCTCACCGACTCGAGAGACCCAGTACTTC
d_gene: TRBD1; v_gene: TRBV11-2; abundance: many; j_gene: TRBJ2-2; CDR3aa: CASSLGGTGSGELFF; CDR3nt: TGTGCCAGCAGCTTAGGGGGGACAGGGTCCGGGGAGCTGTTTTTT
d_gene: .; v_gene: TRBV20-1; abundance: many; j_gene: TRBJ1-5; CDR3aa: CSARGDSNQPQHF; CDR3nt: TGCAGTGCTAGAGGGGATAGCAATCAGCCCCAGCATTTT
d_gene: .; v_gene: TRBV11-2; abundance: many; j_gene: TRBJ2-5; CDR3aa: CASSLESVETQYF; CDR3nt: TGTGCCAGCAGCTTAGAATCAGTGGAGACCCAGTACTTC
d_gene: .; v_gene: TRBV7-3; abundance: many; j_gene: TRBJ2-2; CDR3aa: CASSLLATGELFF; CDR3nt: TGTGCCAGCAGCTTATTAGCCACCGGGGAGCTGTTTTTT
d_gene: .; v_gene: TRBV28; abundance: .; j_gene: TRBJ1-5; CDR3aa: CASRRQVYSGQPQHF; CDR3nt: TGTGCCAGCAGACGACAGGTCTATTCGGGTCAGCCCCAGCATTTT
d_gene: TRBD2; v_gene: TRBV13; abundance: many; j_gene: TRBJ2-2; CDR3aa: CASRPGLAGNTGELFF; CDR3nt: TGTGCCAGCAGACCCGGACTAGCGGGAAACACCGGGGAGCTGTTTTTT
d_gene: .; v_gene: TRBV6-1; abundance: many; j_gene: TRBJ1-5; CDR3aa: CASSEISGLNQPQHF; CDR3nt: TGTGCCAGCAGTGAAATATCGGGCCTCAATCAGCCCCAGCATTTT
d_gene: .; v_gene: TRBV2; abundance: .; j_gene: TRBJ1-5; CDR3aa: CASTFSGSNQPQHF; CDR3nt: TGTGCCAGCACTTTCAGCGGTAGCAATCAGCCCCAGCATTTT
d_gene: TRBD2; v_gene: TRBV4-2; abundance: many; j_gene: TRBJ2-2; CDR3aa: CASTSWAGGSLDGELFF; CDR3nt: TGTGCCAGCACCTCTTGGGCCGGCGGGAGCTTAGACGGGGAGCTGTTTTTT
d_gene: .; v_gene: TRBV5-1; abundance: .; j_gene: TRBJ2-5; CDR3aa: CASSLLIYQYF; CDR3nt: TGTGCCAGCAGCTTACTGATCTACCAGTACTTC
d_gene: .; v_gene: TRBV5-6; abundance: many; j_gene: TRBJ1-1; CDR3aa: CASSWAPGQIMNTEAFF; CDR3nt: TGTGCCAGCAGCTGGGCGCCCGGACAGATAATGAACACTGAAGCTTTCTTT
d_gene: .; v_gene: TRBV12-3/TRBV12-4; abundance: many; j_gene: TRBJ2-1; CDR3aa: CASSFGGHNEQFF; CDR3nt: TGTGCCAGCAGTTTTGGGGGACACAATGAGCAGTTCTTC